This TCR beta chain comes out of a study of T-cell reconstitution after alpha-beta-depleted transplantation in children. TCRbeta library construction was performed incorporating unique molecular identifiers. Each CDR3 protein is one row after TCRdb ran MiXCR on the PCR reads. The sample consists of 250,000 to 300,000 distinct CDR3 sequences, around 9.6% of them appearing once. This CDR3 has 15 amino acids. Unmatched junction bases numbered 3, after V lost 0 bases and J lost 5 bases. Material: PBMCs from the stem cell graft donor, obtained from the stem cell graft. The chain uses TRBV12-3 or TRBV12-4 and TRBJ2-1; TRBD2 aligns across 8 bases. The sequence was obtained from a human donor who donated a stem cell graft to a child with SCID. CDR3 DNA: TGTGCCAGCAGTTTAGCGGCGGGGGGAGACAATGAGCAGTTCTTC. Translating gives CASSLAAGGDNEQFF.